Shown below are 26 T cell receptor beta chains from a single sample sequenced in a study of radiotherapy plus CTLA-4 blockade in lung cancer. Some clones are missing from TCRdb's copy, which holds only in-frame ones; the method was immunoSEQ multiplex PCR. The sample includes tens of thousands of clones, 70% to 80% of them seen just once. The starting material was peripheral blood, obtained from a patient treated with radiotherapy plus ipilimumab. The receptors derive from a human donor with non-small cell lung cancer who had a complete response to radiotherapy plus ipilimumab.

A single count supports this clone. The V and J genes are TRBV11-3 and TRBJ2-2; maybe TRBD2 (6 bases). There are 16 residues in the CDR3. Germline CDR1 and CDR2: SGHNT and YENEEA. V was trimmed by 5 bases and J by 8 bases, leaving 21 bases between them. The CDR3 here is CASSPRLAGNRGELFF. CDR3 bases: TGTGCCAGCAGCCCCAGGTTGGCGGGAAATAGGGGGGAGCTGTTTTTT.

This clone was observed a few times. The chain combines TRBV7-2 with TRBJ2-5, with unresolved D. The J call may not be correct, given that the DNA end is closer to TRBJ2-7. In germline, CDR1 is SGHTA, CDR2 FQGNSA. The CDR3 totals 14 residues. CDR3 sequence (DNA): TGTGCCAGCAGCTTCCTTATGAGCTCCTACGAGCAGTACTTC. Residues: CASSFLMSSYEQYF.

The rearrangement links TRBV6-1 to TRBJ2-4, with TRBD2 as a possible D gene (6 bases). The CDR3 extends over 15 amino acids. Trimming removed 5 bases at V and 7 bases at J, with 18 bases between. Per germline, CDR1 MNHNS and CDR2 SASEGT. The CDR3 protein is CASSMKGGGVNIQYF. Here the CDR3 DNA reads TGTGCCAGCAGTATGAAGGGAGGCGGGGTGAACATTCAGTACTTC.

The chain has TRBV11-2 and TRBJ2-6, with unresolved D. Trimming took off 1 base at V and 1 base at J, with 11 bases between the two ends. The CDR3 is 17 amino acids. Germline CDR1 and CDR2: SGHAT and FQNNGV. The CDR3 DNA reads TGTGCCAGCAGCTTAGGAGCTACTAAGTCTGGGGCCAACGTCCTGACTTTC. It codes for CASSLGATKSGANVLTF.

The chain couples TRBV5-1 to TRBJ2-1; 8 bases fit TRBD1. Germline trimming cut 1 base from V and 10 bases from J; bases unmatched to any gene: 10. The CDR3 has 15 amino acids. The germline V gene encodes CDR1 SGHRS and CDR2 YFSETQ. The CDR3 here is CASSLRGQVQIEQFF. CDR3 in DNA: TGCGCCAGCAGCTTGAGGGGACAGGTACAGATAGAGCAGTTCTTC.

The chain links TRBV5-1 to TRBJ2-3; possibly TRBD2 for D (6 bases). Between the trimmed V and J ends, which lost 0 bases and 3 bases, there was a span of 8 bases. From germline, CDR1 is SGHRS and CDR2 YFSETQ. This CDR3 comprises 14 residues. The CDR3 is CASSLVAGTDTQYF. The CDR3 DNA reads TGCGCCAGCAGCTTGGTGGCGGGGACAGATACGCAGTATTTT. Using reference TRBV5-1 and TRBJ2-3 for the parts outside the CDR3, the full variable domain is KAGVTQTPRYLIKTRGQQVTLSCSPISGHRSVSWYQQTPGQGLQFLFEYFSETQRNKGNFPGRFSGRQFSNSRSEMNVSTLELGDSALYLCASSLVAGTDTQYFGPGTRLTVL.

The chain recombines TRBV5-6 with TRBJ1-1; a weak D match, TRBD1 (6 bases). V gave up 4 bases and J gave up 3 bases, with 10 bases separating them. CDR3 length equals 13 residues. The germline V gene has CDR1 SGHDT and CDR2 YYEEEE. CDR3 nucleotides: TGTGCCAGCAGCGTAGCAGGGGACACTGAAGCTTTCTTT. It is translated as CASSVAGDTEAFF.

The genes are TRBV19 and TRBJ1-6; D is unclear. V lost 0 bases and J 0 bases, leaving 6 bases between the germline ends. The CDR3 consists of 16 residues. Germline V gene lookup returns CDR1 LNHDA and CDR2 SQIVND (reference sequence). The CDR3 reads CASSIDASSYNSPLHF. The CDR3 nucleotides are TGTGCCAGTAGTATAGATGCGAGCTCCTATAATTCACCCCTCCACTTT.

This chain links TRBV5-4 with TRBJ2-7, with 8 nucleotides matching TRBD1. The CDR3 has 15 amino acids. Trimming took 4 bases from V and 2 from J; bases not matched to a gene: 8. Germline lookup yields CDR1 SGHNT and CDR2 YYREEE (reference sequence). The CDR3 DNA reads TGTGCCAGCAGCCCTGGACAGGGTGTTGCCTACGAGCAGTACTTC. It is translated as CASSPGQGVAYEQYF.

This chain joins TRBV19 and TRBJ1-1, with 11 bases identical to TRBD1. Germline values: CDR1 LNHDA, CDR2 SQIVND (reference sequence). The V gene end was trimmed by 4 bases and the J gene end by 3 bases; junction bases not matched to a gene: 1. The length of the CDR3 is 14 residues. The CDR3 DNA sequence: TGTGCCAGTAGTAGGGGACAGGGGGACACTGAAGCTTTCTTT. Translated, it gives CASSRGQGDTEAFF.

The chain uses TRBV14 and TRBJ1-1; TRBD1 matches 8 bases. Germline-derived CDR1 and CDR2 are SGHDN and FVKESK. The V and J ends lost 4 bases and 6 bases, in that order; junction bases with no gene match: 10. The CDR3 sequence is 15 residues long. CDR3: CASSRTQGASAEAFF. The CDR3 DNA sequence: TGTGCCAGCAGCCGAACCCAGGGGGCCAGCGCTGAAGCTTTCTTT.

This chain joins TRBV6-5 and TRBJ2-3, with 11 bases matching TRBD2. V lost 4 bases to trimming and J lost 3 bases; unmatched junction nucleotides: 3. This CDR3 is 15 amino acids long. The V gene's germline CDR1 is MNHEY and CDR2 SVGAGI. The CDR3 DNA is TGTGCCAGCAGTTCTAGCGGGGGGCGGACAGATACGCAGTATTTT. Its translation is CASSSSGGRTDTQYF.

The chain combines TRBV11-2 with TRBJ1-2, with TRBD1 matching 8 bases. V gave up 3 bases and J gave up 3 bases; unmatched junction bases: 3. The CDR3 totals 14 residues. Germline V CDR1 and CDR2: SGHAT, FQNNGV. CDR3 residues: CASSLGTGDYGYTF. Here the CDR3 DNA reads TGTGCCAGCAGCTTGGGGACAGGAGACTATGGCTACACCTTC.

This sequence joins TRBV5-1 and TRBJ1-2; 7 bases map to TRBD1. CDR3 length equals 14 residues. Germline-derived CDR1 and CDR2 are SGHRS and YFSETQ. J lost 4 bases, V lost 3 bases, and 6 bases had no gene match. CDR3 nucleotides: TGCGCCAGCAGCTCCGACAGGGTATCCTATGGCTACACCTTC. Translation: CASSSDRVSYGYTF. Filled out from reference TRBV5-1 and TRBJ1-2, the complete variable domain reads KAGVTQTPRYLIKTRGQQVTLSCSPISGHRSVSWYQQTPGQGLQFLFEYFSETQRNKGNFPGRFSGRQFSNSRSEMNVSTLELGDSALYLCASSSDRVSYGYTFGSGTRLTVV.

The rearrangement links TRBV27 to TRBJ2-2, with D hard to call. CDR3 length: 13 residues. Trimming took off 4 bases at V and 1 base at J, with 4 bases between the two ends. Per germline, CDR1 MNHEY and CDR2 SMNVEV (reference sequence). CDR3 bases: TGTGCCAGCAGTTCCATGAACACCGGGGAGCTGTTTTTT. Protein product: CASSSMNTGELFF.

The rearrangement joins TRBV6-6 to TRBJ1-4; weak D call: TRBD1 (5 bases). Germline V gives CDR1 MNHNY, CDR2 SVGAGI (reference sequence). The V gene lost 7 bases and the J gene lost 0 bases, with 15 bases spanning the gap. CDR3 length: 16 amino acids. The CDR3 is CASNIQDPATNEKLFF. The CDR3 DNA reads TGTGCCAGCAATATACAGGATCCCGCAACTAATGAAAAACTGTTTTTT.

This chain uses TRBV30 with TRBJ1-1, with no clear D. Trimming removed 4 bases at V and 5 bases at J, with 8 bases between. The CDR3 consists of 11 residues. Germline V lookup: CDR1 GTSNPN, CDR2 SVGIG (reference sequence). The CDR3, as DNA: TGTGCCTGGACTTCGAGGACTGAAGCTTTCTTT. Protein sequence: CAWTSRTEAFF.

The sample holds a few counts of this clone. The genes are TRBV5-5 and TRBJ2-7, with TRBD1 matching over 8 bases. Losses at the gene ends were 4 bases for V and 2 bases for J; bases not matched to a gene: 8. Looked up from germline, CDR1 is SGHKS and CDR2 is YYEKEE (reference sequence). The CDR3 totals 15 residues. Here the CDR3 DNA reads TGTGCCAGCAGCCCACTGACAGGGGCTACCTACGAGCAGTACTTC. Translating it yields CASSPLTGATYEQYF.

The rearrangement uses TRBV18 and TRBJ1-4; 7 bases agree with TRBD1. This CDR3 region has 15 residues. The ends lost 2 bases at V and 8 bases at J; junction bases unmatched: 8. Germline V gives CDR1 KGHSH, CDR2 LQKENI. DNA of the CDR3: TGTGCCAGCTCACCAAACGACAGGGTAGGGGAAAAACTGTTTTTT. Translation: CASSPNDRVGEKLFF.

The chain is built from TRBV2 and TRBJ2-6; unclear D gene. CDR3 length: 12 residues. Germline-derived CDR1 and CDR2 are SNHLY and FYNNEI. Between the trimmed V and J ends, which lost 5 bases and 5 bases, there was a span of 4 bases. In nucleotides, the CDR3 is TGTGCCAGCAGTTCTTGGGCCAACGTCCTGACTTTC. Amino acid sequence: CASSSWANVLTF.

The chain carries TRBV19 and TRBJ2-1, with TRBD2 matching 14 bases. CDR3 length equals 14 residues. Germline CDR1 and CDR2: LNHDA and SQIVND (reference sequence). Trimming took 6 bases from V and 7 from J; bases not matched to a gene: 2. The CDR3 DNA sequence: TGTGCCAGTAGAGGACTAGCGGGAGGTAATGAGCAGTTCTTC. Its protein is CASRGLAGGNEQFF.

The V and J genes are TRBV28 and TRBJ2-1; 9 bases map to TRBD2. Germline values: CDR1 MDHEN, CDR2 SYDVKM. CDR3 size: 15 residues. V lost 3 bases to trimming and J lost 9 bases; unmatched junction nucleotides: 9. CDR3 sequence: CASSFSGTSSSEQFF. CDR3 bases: TGTGCCAGCAGTTTTTCCGGGACTAGCTCGAGTGAGCAGTTCTTC. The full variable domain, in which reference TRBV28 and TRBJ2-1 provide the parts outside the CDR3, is DVKVTQSSRYLVKRTGEKVFLECVQDMDHENMFWYRQDPGLGLRLIYFSYDVKMKEKGDIPEGYSVSREKKERFSLILESASTNQTSMYLCASSFSGTSSSEQFFGPGTRLTVL.

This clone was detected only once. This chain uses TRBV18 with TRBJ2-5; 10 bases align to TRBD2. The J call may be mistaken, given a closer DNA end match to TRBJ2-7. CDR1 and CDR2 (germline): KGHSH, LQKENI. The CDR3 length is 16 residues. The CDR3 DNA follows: TGTGCCAGCTCACCACTGATAGCGGGGGGTGCCTACGAGCAGTACTTC. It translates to CASSPLIAGGAYEQYF.

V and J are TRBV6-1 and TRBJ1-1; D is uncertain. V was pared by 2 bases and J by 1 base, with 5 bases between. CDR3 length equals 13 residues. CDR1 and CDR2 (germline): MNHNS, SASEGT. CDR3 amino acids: CASSENRNTEAFF. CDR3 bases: TGTGCCAGCAGTGAAAACAGGAACACTGAAGCTTTCTTT.

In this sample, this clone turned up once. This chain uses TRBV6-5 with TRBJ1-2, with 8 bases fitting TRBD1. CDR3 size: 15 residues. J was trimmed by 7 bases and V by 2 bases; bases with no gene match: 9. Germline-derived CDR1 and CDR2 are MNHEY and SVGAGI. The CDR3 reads CASSYTWTGKSGYTF. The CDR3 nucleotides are TGTGCCAGCAGTTACACTTGGACAGGGAAGTCTGGCTACACCTTC.

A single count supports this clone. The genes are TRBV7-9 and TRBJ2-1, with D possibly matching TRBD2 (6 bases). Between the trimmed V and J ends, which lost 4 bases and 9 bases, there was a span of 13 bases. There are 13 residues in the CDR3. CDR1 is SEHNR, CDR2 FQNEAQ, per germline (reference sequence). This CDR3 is CASSYGTEGEQFF. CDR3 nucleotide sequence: TGTGCCAGCAGCTATGGTACGGAGGGTGAGCAGTTCTTC.